This T cell receptor beta chain originates from a study of blood T cell repertoires in COVID-19. Assay: immunoSEQ multiplex PCR; the TCRdb copy retains only in-frame clones and omits some. Of about 260,000 clones in the sample, roughly 86% were seen once. V was cut by 2 bases and J by 2 bases, with 5 bases left in between. From germline, CDR1 is SGHNT and CDR2 YYREEE (reference sequence). The CDR3 consists of 12 residues. This TCR was sampled from a human donor in a cohort sampled during active COVID-19. Specimen: peripheral blood. The chain links TRBV5-4 to TRBJ2-7; D ambiguous. The CDR3 spells CASSLWPYEQYF. For the CDR3, the DNA is TGTGCCAGCAGCTTATGGCCCTACGAGCAGTACTTC.